Below are 20 T cell receptor beta chains sequenced from a single sample in a study of CD8+ T cells in alopecia areata. The sample's treatment: oral pan-JAK inhibitor, 5-10 mg twice daily. RNA extraction and reverse transcription yielded cDNA as sequencing template. Method: immunoSEQ multiplex PCR; TCRdb's copy keeps in-frame clones and lacks some. The sample lists about 190,000 clones, 58% seen once, with roughly an eighth in the top ten. The sample here was CD8+ T cells sorted from blood, taken at week 24, from a patient treated with tofacitinib. Source of these receptors: a human donor with alopecia areata.

The chain uses TRBV27 and TRBJ1-1, with D possibly TRBD1 on 5 matching bases. Germline-derived CDR1 and CDR2 are MNHEY and SMNVEV (reference sequence). The CDR3 is 13 residues long. Trimming shortened V by 8 bases and J by 4 bases, and 14 bases separated the two germline ends. CDR3 region: CASQDAGGTEAFF. The CDR3 nucleotides read TGTGCCAGCCAGGACGCGGGGGGCACTGAAGCTTTCTTT.

The chain joins TRBV5-1 to TRBJ2-3; D not resolved. Trimming took 4 bases from V and 6 from J, leaving 12 bases between them. The CDR3 covers 13 residues. In germline, CDR1 is SGHRS, CDR2 YFSETQ. The CDR3 coding sequence is TGCGCCAGCAGCGCGATCCCCACGGATACGCAGTATTTT. Translated: CASSAIPTDTQYF.

J is TRBJ1-6 and V is TRBV27; D may be TRBD1 (5 bases). The CDR3 is 15 amino acids. CDR1 is MNHEY, CDR2 SMNVEV, per germline (reference sequence). V gave up 2 bases and J gave up 6 bases, with 11 bases separating them. CDR3 loop: CASSLGSGTNSPLHF. CDR3 nucleotides: TGTGCCAGCAGTTTAGGATCGGGGACTAATTCACCCCTCCACTTT.

The J gene is TRBJ1-2, the V gene TRBV30, with D uncertain. Trimming shortened V by 2 bases and J by 6 bases, and 4 bases separated the two germline ends. The germline gives CDR1 GTSNPN, CDR2 SVGIG (reference sequence). This CDR3 has 10 residues. This chain's CDR3 is CAWSPDGYTF. CDR3 DNA sequence: TGTGCCTGGAGTCCCGATGGCTACACCTTC.

This clone has just one count. The genes are TRBV5-1 and TRBJ2-5, with 10 nucleotides matching TRBD1. Germline V gives CDR1 SGHRS, CDR2 YFSETQ. The CDR3 loop spans 14 amino acids. V dropped 3 bases and J dropped 4; count of bases not matched to a gene: 3. CDR3 sequence reads: CASSSRDRGETQYF. DNA of the CDR3: TGCGCCAGCAGCTCCCGGGACAGGGGAGAGACCCAGTACTTC. Variable domain in full (rest from reference TRBV5-1 and TRBJ2-5): KAGVTQTPRYLIKTRGQQVTLSCSPISGHRSVSWYQQTPGQGLQFLFEYFSETQRNKGNFPGRFSGRQFSNSRSEMNVSTLELGDSALYLCASSSRDRGETQYFGPGTRLLVL.

CDR3 bases: TGTGCCAGCAGTTACTCGATAAAGCGGGGGTACAATGAGCAGTTCTTC. Translated: CASSYSIKRGYNEQFF. The J gene is TRBJ2-1, the V gene TRBV6-5, with 8 nucleotides matching TRBD2. Germline V gene sequence: CDR1 MNHEY, CDR2 SVGAGI. The junction had 5 bases not matched to a gene; V was cut back by 0 bases and J by 4 bases. The CDR3 runs 16 residues.

This chain links TRBV13 with TRBJ1-5, with D possibly matching TRBD1 (5 bases). Germline loops: CDR1 PRHDT, CDR2 FYEKMQ (reference sequence). This CDR3 is built from 14 residues. Trimming stripped 6 bases from V and 4 bases from J, with 13 bases between. CDR3 residues: CASSQGRSNQPQHF. The CDR3 DNA reads TGTGCCAGCAGTCAGGGACGGAGTAATCAGCCCCAGCATTTT.

This chain links TRBV11-2 with TRBJ2-7, with D perhaps matching TRBD2 (6 bases). Germline V gives CDR1 SGHAT, CDR2 FQNNGV. V shed 2 bases and J shed 3 bases, with 14 bases lying between them. The CDR3 spans 15 residues. Here the CDR3 DNA reads TGTGCCAGCAGCTTATTTCGGTCGCGGGGCTACGAGCAGTACTTC. Translation: CASSLFRSRGYEQYF.

This sequence joins TRBV19 and TRBJ2-3; D perhaps matches TRBD1 (6 bases). Looked up from germline, CDR1 is LNHDA and CDR2 is SQIVND (reference sequence). Trimming left V 3 bases short and J 0 bases short, with 10 bases between. This CDR3 is 15 amino acids long. The CDR3 sequence is CASSMWTASTDTQYF. The CDR3 DNA follows: TGTGCCAGTAGTATGTGGACAGCTAGCACAGATACGCAGTATTTT. Drawing the rest from reference TRBV19 and TRBJ2-3, the complete variable domain is DGGITQSPKYLFRKEGQNVTLSCEQNLNHDAMYWYRQDPGQGLRLIYYSQIVNDFQKGDIAEGYSVSREKKESFPLTVTSAQKNPTAFYLCASSMWTASTDTQYFGPGTRLTVL.

This chain joins TRBV29-1 and TRBJ2-7, with 7 bases aligning to TRBD1. The CDR3 runs 13 residues. Germline V gives CDR1 SQVTM, CDR2 ANQGSEA. J was trimmed by 3 bases and V by 4 bases; bases with no gene match: 6. The DNA for the CDR3 is TGCAGCGTTGGACAGGGTCTCGTCTACGAGCAGTACTTC. It is translated as CSVGQGLVYEQYF.

V is TRBV6-5 and J is TRBJ2-7; TRBD1 might be the D (6 bases). Trimming took 2 bases from V and 1 from J, leaving 12 bases between them. Germline values: CDR1 MNHEY, CDR2 SVGAGI. The CDR3 spans 15 residues. The CDR3 region is CASSYDRSESYEQYF. In DNA form, the CDR3 reads TGTGCCAGCAGTTACGACAGGTCGGAGTCCTACGAGCAGTACTTC.

V and J are TRBV4-1 and TRBJ2-7; possibly TRBD2 for D (7 bases). V lost 1 base to trimming and J lost 5 bases, with 12 bases between them. The germline V gene has CDR1 MGHRA and CDR2 YSYEKL. This CDR3 is built from 14 residues. The CDR3 DNA reads as TGCGCCAGCAGCCAAGGGGGGGGACACGACGAGCAGTACTTC. This gives the protein CASSQGGGHDEQYF.

The chain joins TRBV10-2 to TRBJ2-2; TRBD1 might be the D (6 bases). Germline CDR1 reads WSHSY; CDR2 reads SAAADI. This CDR3 spans 18 amino acids. Trimming took off 6 bases at V and 4 bases at J, with 24 bases between the two ends. CDR3 in DNA: TGCGCCAGCAGCCATACATTTCATGTGGACAGATTCACCGGGGAGCTGTTTTTT. Protein product: CASSHTFHVDRFTGELFF.

This clone appeared a few times. The rearrangement uses TRBV7-4 and TRBJ1-2, with 8 bases identical to TRBD1. The V and J ends lost 5 bases and 4 bases, in that order; junction bases with no gene match: 3. Germline CDR1 and CDR2: SGHVT and SQSDAQ. The CDR3 loop spans 13 amino acids. This chain's CDR3 is CASSTGQGYGYTF. For the CDR3, the DNA is TGTGCCAGCAGCACCGGACAGGGCTATGGCTACACCTTC.

The genes are TRBV2 and TRBJ1-2, with a weak D call TRBD1 (5 bases). The CDR3 extends over 11 amino acids. Per germline, CDR1 SNHLY and CDR2 FYNNEI. V lost 7 bases and J lost 9, with 12 bases in between. The CDR3 sequence is CASKIGGSYTF. The CDR3 DNA follows: TGTGCCAGCAAAATTGGGGGTAGCTACACCTTC. Using reference TRBV2 and TRBJ1-2 for the parts outside the CDR3, the full variable domain is EPEVTQTPSHQVTQMGQEVILRCVPISNHLYFYWYRQILGQKVEFLVSFYNNEISEKSEIFDDQFSVERPDGSNFTLKIRSTKLEDSAMYFCASKIGGSYTFGSGTRLTVV.

The chain couples TRBV11-2 to TRBJ2-7, with D unresolved. V was cut by 4 bases and J by 4 bases, with 8 bases left in between. The CDR3 extends over 12 amino acids. Germline CDR1 SGHAT, CDR2 FQNNGV. The CDR3 region has the DNA TGTGCCAGCAGCTATAACACGTACGAGCAGTACTTC. Amino acid sequence: CASSYNTYEQYF.

The chain has TRBV6-5 and TRBJ2-7; TRBD2 matches at 8 bases. The CDR3 extends over 12 amino acids. Germline lookup yields CDR1 MNHEY and CDR2 SVGAGI. V shed 1 base, J shed 7 bases, and the junction held 0 bases outside the gene matches. CDR3 region: CASSYLAGEQYF. In DNA form, the CDR3 reads TGTGCCAGCAGTTACTTAGCGGGGGAGCAGTACTTC.

J is TRBJ2-7 and V is TRBV29-1; 8 positions match TRBD1. Germline V gene sequence: CDR1 SQVTM, CDR2 ANQGSEA. The CDR3 runs to 15 residues. Trimming took 1 base from V and 2 from J; bases not matched to a gene: 7. The CDR3 DNA follows: TGCAGCGTTGAAGGCGGGGAGACAGGGGCCTACGAGCAGTACTTC. It encodes CSVEGGETGAYEQYF.

This clone was picked up a small number of times. The V and J genes are TRBV7-8 and TRBJ2-2; D not certain. CDR3 length: 12 residues. Looked up from germline, CDR1 is SGHVS and CDR2 is FQNEAQ. CDR3 nucleotide sequence: TGTGGCGTAGGAGCTAACACCGGGGAGCTGTTTTTT. Translation gives CGVGANTGELFF. Full variable domain (outside the CDR3, taken from reference TRBV7-8 and TRBJ2-2): GAGVSQSPRYKVAKRGQDVALRCDPISGHVSLFWYQQALGQGPEFLTYFQNEAQLDKSGLPSDRFFAERPEGSVSTLKIQRTQQEDSAVYLCGVGANTGELFFGEGSRLTVL.

The chain joins TRBV11-2 to TRBJ2-5; possible D gene TRBD1, 6 bases. CDR3 length: 18 amino acids. V lost 5 bases, J lost 1 base, and 23 bases lay in between. Germline CDR1 and CDR2: SGHAT and FQNNGV. The CDR3 sequence: CASSRPGIRTESQETQYF. DNA of the CDR3: TGTGCCAGCAGCCGACCCGGGATCCGGACAGAATCCCAAGAGACCCAGTACTTC.